These T cell receptor beta chains were read from a single sample in a study of blood T cell repertoires in COVID-19. Data came from immunoSEQ multiplex PCR; TCRdb stores just in-frame clones and leaves some out. The table has 60,000 to 80,000 clones, roughly 85% seen once; the top ten hold more than 20%. The sequencing input was peripheral blood. All receptors come from a man aged 50 to 60 with acute or convalescent COVID-19. Both conserved end residues are part of each CDR3. Fields, in order: CDR3 DNA, CDR3 protein, D gene, V gene, J gene, clone size. The D gene is left open where the match is weak. Size is omitted from some rows. Given values are once, few, many or a class for expanded clones.

CDR3nt: TGTGCCAGCAGTTTAAGGGGCAGCCCGGGCTACACCTTC
CDR3aa: CASSLRGSPGYTF
d_gene: NA
v_gene: TRBV28
j_gene: TRBJ1-2
abundance: NA

CDR3nt: TGTGCCAGCAGCTCAGGACTCTACGGAGAGACCCAGTACTTC
CDR3aa: CASSSGLYGETQYF
d_gene: NA
v_gene: TRBV5-6
j_gene: TRBJ2-5
abundance: NA

CDR3nt: TGCGCCAGCAGCTCCCCCGGGACAAGTAGGGCAGATACGCAGTATTTT
CDR3aa: CASSSPGTSRADTQYF
d_gene: NA
v_gene: TRBV5-1
j_gene: TRBJ2-3
abundance: NA

CDR3nt: TGTGCCACCACCAGAATGGCCGATACGCAGTATTTT
CDR3aa: CATTRMADTQYF
d_gene: NA
v_gene: TRBV7-8
j_gene: TRBJ2-3
abundance: NA

CDR3nt: TGTGCCAGCAGTCTAGCGGGTTCGTACAATGAGCAGTTCTTC
CDR3aa: CASSLAGSYNEQFF
d_gene: TRBD2
v_gene: TRBV9
j_gene: TRBJ2-1
abundance: NA

CDR3nt: TGTGCCAGCAGCCCCGCAGTCTCCTACGAGCAGTACTTC
CDR3aa: CASSPAVSYEQYF
d_gene: NA
v_gene: TRBV27
j_gene: TRBJ2-7
abundance: NA

CDR3nt: TGTGCCACCAGTGATTCTCGACTAGCGGGAGCCAACAATGAGCAGTTCTTC
CDR3aa: CATSDSRLAGANNEQFF
d_gene: TRBD2
v_gene: TRBV24-1
j_gene: TRBJ2-1
abundance: NA

CDR3nt: TGTGCCAGCAGCTTGGGGCTTGTAGCGGGGAGCTCCTACAATGAGCAGTTCTTC
CDR3aa: CASSLGLVAGSSYNEQFF
d_gene: TRBD2
v_gene: TRBV7-2
j_gene: TRBJ2-1
abundance: NA

CDR3nt: TGTGCCAGCAGCTTAGGCGGGGGGGCCACCGGGGAGCTGTTTTTT
CDR3aa: CASSLGGGATGELFF
d_gene: TRBD2
v_gene: TRBV7-2
j_gene: TRBJ2-2
abundance: NA

CDR3nt: TGTGCCAGCAGCGTAGGAGGGGACATCTCTGGAAACACCATATATTTT
CDR3aa: CASSVGGDISGNTIYF
d_gene: NA
v_gene: TRBV9
j_gene: TRBJ1-3
abundance: NA

CDR3nt: TGTGCCTGGGGGATCTACGGCGAGGCGGGTACGCAGTATTTT
CDR3aa: CAWGIYGEAGTQYF
d_gene: NA
v_gene: TRBV30
j_gene: TRBJ2-3
abundance: NA

CDR3nt: TGTGCCAGCAGCTTAGCAGGGAACACAGATACGCAGTATTTT
CDR3aa: CASSLAGNTDTQYF
d_gene: NA
v_gene: TRBV13
j_gene: TRBJ2-3
abundance: NA

CDR3nt: TGTGCCAGTAGTATTCGACCACAGGGGGTCCCCGGACAAGAGACCCAGTACTTC
CDR3aa: CASSIRPQGVPGQETQYF
d_gene: TRBD1
v_gene: TRBV19
j_gene: TRBJ2-5
abundance: NA

CDR3nt: TGTGCCAGCAGCCCCAGGCGAAGGACTGAAGCTTTCTTT
CDR3aa: CASSPRRRTEAFF
d_gene: NA
v_gene: TRBV7-2
j_gene: TRBJ1-1
abundance: NA

CDR3nt: TGCGCCAGCAGTGAGTCGGGGACAGGGATTTTCCCCTACAATGAGCAGTTCTTC
CDR3aa: CASSESGTGIFPYNEQFF
d_gene: TRBD1
v_gene: TRBV10-1
j_gene: TRBJ2-1
abundance: NA

CDR3nt: TGTGCCAGCAGCTCTACTAGCGGGGACTCCTACAATGAGCAGTTCTTC
CDR3aa: CASSSTSGDSYNEQFF
d_gene: TRBD2
v_gene: TRBV7-3
j_gene: TRBJ2-1
abundance: NA

CDR3nt: TGTGCCACCAGCTTAGTTGGTCTGTCAGGCGAAAAACTGTTTTTT
CDR3aa: CATSLVGLSGEKLFF
d_gene: NA
v_gene: TRBV11-2
j_gene: TRBJ1-4
abundance: NA

CDR3nt: TGTGCCCGCAGCTTGGGGGTCCCGCGGGGGGCCACAGATACGCAGTATTTT
CDR3aa: CARSLGVPRGATDTQYF
d_gene: TRBD2
v_gene: TRBV5-6
j_gene: TRBJ2-3
abundance: NA

CDR3nt: TGTGCCAGCAAACGGACAGAATATGGCTACACCTTC
CDR3aa: CASKRTEYGYTF
d_gene: NA
v_gene: TRBV6-5
j_gene: TRBJ1-2
abundance: NA

CDR3nt: TGTGCCAGCAGTTACTCCCCCAGGGGAGAGTTTGAAAAACTGTTTTTT
CDR3aa: CASSYSPRGEFEKLFF
d_gene: NA
v_gene: TRBV6-5
j_gene: TRBJ1-4
abundance: NA

CDR3nt: TGTGCCTGGAGTGGGGGCCAGGGAGAGACCCAGTACTTC
CDR3aa: CAWSGGQGETQYF
d_gene: NA
v_gene: TRBV30
j_gene: TRBJ2-5
abundance: NA

CDR3nt: TGTGCCAGCAGCTTAGGCGGCTCCCTGAGGAATCAGCCCCAGCATTTT
CDR3aa: CASSLGGSLRNQPQHF
d_gene: NA
v_gene: TRBV7-2
j_gene: TRBJ1-5
abundance: NA

CDR3nt: TGTGCCAGCAGGGGACTAGCGGGGGAGTACGAGCAGTACTTC
CDR3aa: CASRGLAGEYEQYF
d_gene: TRBD2
v_gene: TRBV2
j_gene: TRBJ2-7
abundance: NA

CDR3nt: TGCGCCAGCAGCCAGCGAGAGGGGGTCTCTGGAAACACCATATATTTT
CDR3aa: CASSQREGVSGNTIYF
d_gene: NA
v_gene: TRBV4-1
j_gene: TRBJ1-3
abundance: NA

CDR3nt: TGTGCCAGCATTGACAGTTCCGGCGGCTACACCTTC
CDR3aa: CASIDSSGGYTF
d_gene: NA
v_gene: TRBV6-6
j_gene: TRBJ1-2
abundance: few

CDR3nt: TGTGCCAGCAGCTTGGCCAAGCGGGGGAAGTCTAACTATGGCTACACCTTC
CDR3aa: CASSLAKRGKSNYGYTF
d_gene: NA
v_gene: TRBV5-8
j_gene: TRBJ1-2
abundance: NA

CDR3nt: TGCAGCGTTGATGGTAGCGGGGGGTGGCGGGAGACCCAGTACTTC
CDR3aa: CSVDGSGGWRETQYF
d_gene: TRBD2
v_gene: TRBV29-1
j_gene: TRBJ2-5
abundance: NA

CDR3nt: TGTGCCACCAGTGATTTGGGCGGGGGGGCCCAGAATGAGCAGTTCTTC
CDR3aa: CATSDLGGGAQNEQFF
d_gene: TRBD2
v_gene: TRBV24-1
j_gene: TRBJ2-1
abundance: NA

CDR3nt: TGTGCCAGCAGACAGACCGTATCCTACAATGAGCAGTTCTTC
CDR3aa: CASRQTVSYNEQFF
d_gene: NA
v_gene: TRBV6-5
j_gene: TRBJ2-1
abundance: NA

CDR3nt: TGTGCCAGCAAACAGACAGGGAGGTTATACGAGCAGTACTTC
CDR3aa: CASKQTGRLYEQYF
d_gene: NA
v_gene: TRBV27
j_gene: TRBJ2-7
abundance: NA

CDR3nt: TGCGCCAGCAGCCAAGAGCCGAGTCCTTTCTATGGCTACACCTTC
CDR3aa: CASSQEPSPFYGYTF
d_gene: NA
v_gene: TRBV4-1
j_gene: TRBJ1-2
abundance: NA